The T cell receptor beta chain under discussion was sequenced for a study of monozygotic twins with inflammatory bowel disease. Each CDR3 protein gets one entry in TCRdb, which reprocessed the 5' RACE reads and gives no DNA. The sample table sets out fewer than 350,000 distinct CDR3 sequences. The clonotype comes from a human donor with ulcerative colitis or Crohn's disease, or a healthy co-twin of an affected twin (not recorded which). Sequenced material: blood.

CDR3 protein: CSALTSGRVDEQFF. This chain joins TRBV20-1 and TRBJ2-1; TCRdb names TRBD2, which stays unverified in the absence of DNA. The CDR3 is 14 amino acids. Germline values: CDR1 DFQATT, CDR2 SNEGSKA (reference sequence).